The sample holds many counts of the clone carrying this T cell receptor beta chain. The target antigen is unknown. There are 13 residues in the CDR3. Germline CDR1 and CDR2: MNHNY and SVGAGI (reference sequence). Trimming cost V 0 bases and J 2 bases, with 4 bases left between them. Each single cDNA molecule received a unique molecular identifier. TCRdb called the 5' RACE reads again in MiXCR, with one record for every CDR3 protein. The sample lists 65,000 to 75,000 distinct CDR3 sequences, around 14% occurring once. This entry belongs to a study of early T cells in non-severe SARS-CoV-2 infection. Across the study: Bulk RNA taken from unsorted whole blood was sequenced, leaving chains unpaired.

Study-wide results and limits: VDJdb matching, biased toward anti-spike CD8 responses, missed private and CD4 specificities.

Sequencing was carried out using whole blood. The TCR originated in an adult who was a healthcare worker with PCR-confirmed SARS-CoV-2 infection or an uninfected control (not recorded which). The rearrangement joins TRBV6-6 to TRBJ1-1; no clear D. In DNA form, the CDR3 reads TGTGCCAGCAGTTACTCAGAAAACACTGAAGCTTTCTTT. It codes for CASSYSENTEAFF.